The clone carrying this T cell receptor beta chain has more than one count but fewer than ten. The antigen is undetermined. TCRdb re-called the 5' RACE reads with MiXCR, one entry per CDR3 protein. The sample has under 450,000 distinct CDR3 sequences, over 15% seen once. This sample was taken from a study of CD8 T cells in ankylosing spondylitis. Regarding the study as a whole: Ankylosing spondylitis blood appeared to carry a characteristic TCR beta motif of roughly 8 highly homologous variants. Disease-linked clones reportedly showed significant enrichment in matched ankylosing spondylitis synovial fluid.

The sample comprised blood, either unsorted or a sorted T cell fraction (not recorded which). The source is a male donor with ankylosing spondylitis.

This CDR3 is CATSRSQGIDEQFF. As DNA, the CDR3 is TGTGCCACCAGTAGATCGCAGGGTATAGATGAGCAGTTCTTC. The chain uses TRBV15 and TRBJ2-1; a possible D gene is TRBD1 (5 bases). Looked up from germline, CDR1 is LNHNV and CDR2 is YYDKDF (reference sequence). The CDR3 has 14 amino acids. Trimming took off 6 bases at V and 8 bases at J, with 17 bases between the two ends.